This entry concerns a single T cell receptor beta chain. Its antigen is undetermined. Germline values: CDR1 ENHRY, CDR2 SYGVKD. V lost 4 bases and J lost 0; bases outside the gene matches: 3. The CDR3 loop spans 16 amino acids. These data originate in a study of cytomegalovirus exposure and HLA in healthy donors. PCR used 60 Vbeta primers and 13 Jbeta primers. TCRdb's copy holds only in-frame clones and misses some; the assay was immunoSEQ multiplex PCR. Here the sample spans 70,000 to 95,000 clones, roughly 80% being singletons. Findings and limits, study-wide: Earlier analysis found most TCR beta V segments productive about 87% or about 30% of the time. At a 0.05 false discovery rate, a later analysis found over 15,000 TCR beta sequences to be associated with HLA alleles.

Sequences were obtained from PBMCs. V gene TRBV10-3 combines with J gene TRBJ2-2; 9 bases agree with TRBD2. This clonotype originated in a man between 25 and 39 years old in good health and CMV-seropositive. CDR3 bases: TGTGCCATCAGTGGACTAGCGGAGACGAACACCGGGGAGCTGTTTTTT. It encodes CAISGLAETNTGELFF.